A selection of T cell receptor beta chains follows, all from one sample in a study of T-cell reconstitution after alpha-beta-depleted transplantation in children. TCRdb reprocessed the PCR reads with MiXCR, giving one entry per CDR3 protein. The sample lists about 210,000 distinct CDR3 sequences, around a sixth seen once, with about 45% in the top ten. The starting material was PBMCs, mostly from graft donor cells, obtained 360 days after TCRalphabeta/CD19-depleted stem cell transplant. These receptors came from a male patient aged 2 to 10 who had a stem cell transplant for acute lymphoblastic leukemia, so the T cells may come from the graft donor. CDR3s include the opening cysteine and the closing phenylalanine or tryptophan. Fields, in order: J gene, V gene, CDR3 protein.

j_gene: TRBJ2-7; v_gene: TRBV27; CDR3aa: CASSRLSGDEQYF
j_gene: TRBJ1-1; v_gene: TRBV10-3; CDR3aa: CAISETGTGVKSNTEAFF
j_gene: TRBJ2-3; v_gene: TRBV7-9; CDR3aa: CASRLGLALTDTQYF
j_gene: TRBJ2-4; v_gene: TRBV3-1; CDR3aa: CASSQDLTGNIQYF
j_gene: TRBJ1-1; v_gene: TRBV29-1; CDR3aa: CSVLFEGKREEAFF
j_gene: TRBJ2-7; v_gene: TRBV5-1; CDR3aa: CASSLEVGSAYEQYF
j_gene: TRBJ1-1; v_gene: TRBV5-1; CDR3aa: CASSLKGRPRKNTEAFF
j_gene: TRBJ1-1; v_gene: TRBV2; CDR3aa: CASRDRESTEAFF
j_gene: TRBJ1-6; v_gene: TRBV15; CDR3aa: CATSTTGSSPLHF
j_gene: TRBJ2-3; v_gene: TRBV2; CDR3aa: CASIGLAGSDTQYF
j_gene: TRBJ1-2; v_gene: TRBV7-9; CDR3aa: CASSPEGSHGYTF
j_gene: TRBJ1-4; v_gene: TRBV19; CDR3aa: CASSSSGGENEKLFF
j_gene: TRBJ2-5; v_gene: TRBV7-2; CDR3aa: CASSAGLAGKQETQYF
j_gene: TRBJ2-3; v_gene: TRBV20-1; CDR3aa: CSARMASGGSTDTQYF
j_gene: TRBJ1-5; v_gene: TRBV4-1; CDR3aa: CASSQGEGPNQPQHF
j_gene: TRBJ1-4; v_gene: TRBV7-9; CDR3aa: CASSLSVKEEKLFF
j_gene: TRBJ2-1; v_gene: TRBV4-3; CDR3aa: CASSQDLLSEQFF
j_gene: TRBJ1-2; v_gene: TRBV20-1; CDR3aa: CSASDSSGYTF
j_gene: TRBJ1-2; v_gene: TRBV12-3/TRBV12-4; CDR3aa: CASSPDSAGYGYTF
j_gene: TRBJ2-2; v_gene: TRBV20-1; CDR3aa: CSARGTDNTGELFF
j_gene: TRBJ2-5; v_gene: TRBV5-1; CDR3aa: CASSRQGDQETQYF
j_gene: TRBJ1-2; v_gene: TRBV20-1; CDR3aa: CSARDGGRAYGYTF
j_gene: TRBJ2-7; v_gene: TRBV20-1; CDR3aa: CSALDSRMGEQYF
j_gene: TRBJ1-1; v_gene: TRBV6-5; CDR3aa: CASRGLNRGRDTEAFF
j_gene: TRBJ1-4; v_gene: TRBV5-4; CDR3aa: CASSKGQTARTNEKLFF
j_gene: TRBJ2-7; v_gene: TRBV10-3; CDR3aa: CAISERDNYEQYF